The 26 T cell receptor beta chains reported below all come from one sample, sequenced in a study of spatial heterogeneity in lung cancer. Study findings and constraints: Expanded intratumoral alpha and beta TCR counts tracked tumor mutation counts.

These receptors' antigens are unknown. As to time point: sample taken at primary tumor resection. Each CDR3 protein gets one entry after TCRdb re-called the 5' RACE reads with MiXCR. The sample yields around 8,100 distinct CDR3 sequences, 11% to 15% seen once. This specimen consisted of lung tumor tissue, obtained at surgery. These receptor sequences come from a female donor with early-stage non-small cell lung cancer.

By proportion, this clonotype is medium-sized (0.01 to 0.1%). A library prepared for alpha chains yielded this beta chain as an off-target read; its size is of little meaning. V and J are TRBV2 and TRBJ1-2; the D gene is possibly TRBD1 (6 bases). The length of the CDR3 is 13 residues. Deletions cut 7 bases from V and 4 bases from J, with 13 bases between. Germline CDR1 reads SNHLY; CDR2 reads FYNNEI. The CDR3 loop is CASKSTGSYGYTF. CDR3 DNA: TGTGCCAGCAAATCGACAGGATCCTATGGCTACACCTTC.

By share, this clonotype counts as medium-sized (0.01 to 0.1%). Since it is a stray read in a library aimed at alpha chains, this beta chain has a size that is not meaningful. The rearrangement uses TRBV2 and TRBJ2-7; TRBD2 agrees at 10 bases. Germline-derived CDR1 and CDR2 are SNHLY and FYNNEI. The CDR3 runs 14 residues. Trimming took 4 bases from V and 2 from J; bases not matched to a gene: 2. The CDR3 nucleotides read TGTGCCAGCAGTGTGAGCGGGGGGGCCTACGAGCAGTACTTC. Protein product: CASSVSGGAYEQYF.

This clonotype counts as medium-sized. Because this beta chain is a stray read in a library intended to capture alpha chains, its abundance should not be given much weight. The V and J genes are TRBV7-3 and TRBJ2-4, with 8 nucleotides matching TRBD1. The germline V gene has CDR1 SGHTA and CDR2 FQGTGA. CDR3 size: 15 residues. Germline trimming cut 3 bases from V and 4 bases from J; bases unmatched to any gene: 5. The DNA for the CDR3 is TGTGCCAGCAGCTTTGGCGGGACAGGAAAAAACATTCAGTACTTC. Translated, it gives CASSFGGTGKNIQYF.

Remarks on this clonotype: Since the library was made to target alpha chains, this beta chain is a stray read and its abundance is not meaningful. The chain has TRBV10-3 and TRBJ1-1; D not certain. CDR3 length equals 13 residues. CDR1 is ENHRY, CDR2 SYGVKD, per germline. Trimming stripped 9 bases from V and 1 base from J, with 12 bases between. The CDR3 bases are TGTGCCATTGCTGGGCTCTGGAACACTGAAGCTTTCTTT. Translated: CAIAGLWNTEAFF.

This clonotype was counted at least ten times. This beta chain came through as a stray read in a library set up for alpha chains, and its size says little. This chain joins TRBV5-4 and TRBJ1-1; 8 nucleotides agree with TRBD1. Losses at the gene ends were 0 bases for V and 1 base for J; bases not matched to a gene: 5. Germline CDR1 is SGHNT and CDR2 is YYREEE (reference sequence). The CDR3 sequence is 16 residues long. The CDR3, as DNA: TGTGCCAGCAGCTTGGGACAGGGGTGGAAGAACACTGAAGCTTTCTTT. This sequence encodes CASSLGQGWKNTEAFF. The entire variable domain, with the rest obtained from reference TRBV5-4 and TRBJ1-1, is as follows: ETGVTQSPTHLIKTRGQQVTLRCSSQSGHNTVSWYQQALGQGPQFIFQYYREEENGRGNFPPRFSGLQFPNYSSELNVNALELDDSALYLCASSLGQGWKNTEAFFGQGTRLTVV.

This clonotype was recorded many times. For a library built for alpha chains, this beta chain is a stray read; little rests on its size. The V call is TRBV7-2, the J call TRBJ1-4, with D perhaps TRBD1 (6 bases). Germline values: CDR1 SGHTA, CDR2 FQGNSA. This CDR3 contains 14 residues. V was pared by 5 bases and J by 4 bases, with 11 bases between. CDR3 loop: CASSPGVFNEKLFF. The CDR3 bases are TGTGCCAGCAGCCCAGGGGTCTTTAATGAAAAACTGTTTTTT.

This clonotype is deemed medium-sized. This beta chain is an unintended read in a library built for alpha chains; its size means little. The genes are TRBV7-2 and TRBJ1-4; unclear D gene. This CDR3 has 15 residues. V dropped 5 bases and J dropped 0 bases, with 10 bases sitting between them. CDR1 and CDR2 from the germline V gene are SGHTA and FQGNSA. The CDR3 loop reads CASSPQPATNEKLFF. Here the CDR3 DNA reads TGTGCCAGCAGCCCCCAACCTGCAACTAATGAAAAACTGTTTTTT.

This clonotype was detected many times. With a much larger clone just one base away, this may be a read error. Within a library made for alpha chains, this beta chain is off target, and its count is uninformative. This rearrangement joins TRBV11-1 to TRBJ1-2; D call uncertain. The CDR3 consists of 15 residues. Looked up from germline, CDR1 is SGHAT and CDR2 is FQDESV (reference sequence). The CDR3 is CAISFGLSPRDGYTF. For the CDR3, the DNA is TGTGCCATCAGCTTCGGTCTTAGCCCCAGAGATGGCTACACCTTC.

The table lists this clonotype with many counts. This beta chain slipped into a library made for alpha chains as a stray read, so its size is not meaningful. The V and J genes are TRBV6-2 or TRBV6-3 and TRBJ2-3; unclear D gene. Between the trimmed V and J ends, which lost 2 bases and 9 bases, there was a span of 9 bases. The germline V gene has CDR1 MNHEY and CDR2 SVGEGT. The CDR3 length is 12 residues. The CDR3 DNA follows: TGTGCCAGCAGTTACGCGCGAATGACGCAGTATTTT. It is translated as CASSYARMTQYF.

This clonotype counts as medium-sized. The library was prepared for alpha chains; this beta chain is a stray read, so its frequency means little. The chain combines TRBV7-2 with TRBJ1-1; D not resolved. Per germline, CDR1 SGHTA and CDR2 FQGNSA. V was shortened by 0 bases and J by 7 bases, with 12 bases between the two germline ends. The CDR3 has 14 amino acids. The CDR3 DNA is TGTGCCAGCAGCTTAGCGCGGTCGACCAGTGAAGCTTTCTTT. It is translated as CASSLARSTSEAFF.

At least ten counts were recorded for this clonotype. This beta chain is off target for a library built for alpha chains, so its abundance means little. The chain carries TRBV27 and TRBJ1-4, with a weak D call TRBD1 (6 bases). Deletions cut 6 bases from V and 4 bases from J, with 12 bases between. Looked up from germline, CDR1 is MNHEY and CDR2 is SMNVEV (reference sequence). The CDR3 covers 14 residues. CDR3 in amino acids: CASSTTGNNEKLFF. CDR3 DNA: TGTGCCAGCAGCACAACAGGGAATAATGAAAAACTGTTTTTT.

Concerning this clonotype itself: This beta chain lies outside the target of a library built for alpha chains; its clone size means little. The V and J genes are TRBV11-2 and TRBJ2-2; D possibly matches TRBD1 or TRBD2 (5 bases each). Trimming cost V 2 bases and J 6 bases, with 16 bases left between them. Looked up from germline, CDR1 is SGHAT and CDR2 is FQNNGV. This CDR3 spans 16 amino acids. CDR3 loop: CASSLLQGEWAGELFF. CDR3 coding DNA: TGTGCCAGCAGCTTACTCCAGGGAGAGTGGGCCGGGGAGCTGTTTTTT. Looking up the rest from reference TRBV11-2 and TRBJ2-2 gives the full variable domain: EAGVAQSPRYKIIEKRQSVAFWCNPISGHATLYWYQQILGQGPKLLIQFQNNGVVDDSQLPKDRFSAERLKGVDSTLKIQPAKLEDSAVYLCASSLLQGEWAGELFFGEGSRLTVL.

By share, this clonotype counts as medium-sized. This beta chain lies outside the target of a library built for alpha chains; its clone size means little. The CDR3 region has the DNA TGCAGTGCTAGCCCAGGGCAGGGTGGCTACACCTTC. Translated: CSASPGQGGYTF. This chain joins TRBV20-1 and TRBJ1-2; possibly TRBD1 for D (5 bases). CDR1 is DFQATT and CDR2 is SNEGSKA in the germline V gene (reference sequence). The CDR3 totals 12 residues. Trimming removed 3 bases from V and 7 bases from J, with 12 bases in between.

This clonotype came up many times. Little can be read into the size of this beta chain, an off-target read in a library designed for alpha chains. The V call is TRBV2, the J call TRBJ1-4, with D maybe TRBD1 (6 bases). V lost 6 bases and J 1 base, leaving 9 bases between the germline ends. Germline CDR1 and CDR2: SNHLY and FYNNEI. The CDR3 runs 14 residues. The CDR3 here is CASRQGGTNEKLFF. The DNA of the CDR3 is TGTGCCAGCAGACAGGGTGGAACTAATGAAAAACTGTTTTTT.

This clonotype has a count of ten or more. This beta chain is an off-target read within a library intended for alpha chains, so its frequency means little. The chain employs TRBV7-9 and TRBJ2-2, with TRBD2 identical over 10 bases. This CDR3 comprises 17 residues. V lost 4 bases and J lost 7; bases outside the gene matches: 12. The germline CDR1 and CDR2 sequences are SEHNR and FQNEAQ (reference sequence). The CDR3 coding sequence is TGTGCCAGCAGCTCTACCTCCCTAGCGGGGGTTTTCGGGGAGCTGTTTTTT. This encodes CASSSTSLAGVFGELFF.

This clonotype is termed medium-sized. A library prepared for alpha chains yielded this beta chain as an off-target read; its size is of little meaning. The chain employs TRBV24-1 and TRBJ2-2; 11 nucleotides match TRBD1. Germline V gives CDR1 KGHDR, CDR2 SFDVKD. This CDR3 has 15 residues. V lost 3 bases to trimming and J lost 7 bases; unmatched junction nucleotides: 3. As DNA, the CDR3 is TGTGCCACCAGTGATCGGACAGGGGGCGGCGGGGAGCTGTTTTTT. Its translation: CATSDRTGGGGELFF.

By its share, this clonotype is medium-sized. Within a library made for alpha chains, this beta chain is off target, and its count is uninformative. The J gene is TRBJ1-2, the V gene TRBV27; D possibly corresponds to TRBD1 (6 bases). Germline CDR1 MNHEY, CDR2 SMNVEV (reference sequence). The CDR3 totals 13 residues. V was cut by 6 bases and J by 7 bases, with 15 bases left in between. DNA for the CDR3: TGTGCCAGCAGGAGGGCAGGGGTATCTGGCTACACCTTC. Its translation: CASRRAGVSGYTF.

This clonotype was seen ten or more times. Within a library made for alpha chains, this beta chain is off target, and its count is uninformative. The gene calls are TRBV11-2 and TRBJ2-1; weak D call: TRBD1 (6 bases). This CDR3 region has 14 residues. The V gene's germline CDR1 is SGHAT and CDR2 FQNNGV. The germline V and J ends were trimmed by 5 bases and 4 bases, with 12 bases remaining between them. The DNA of the CDR3 is TGTGCCAGCAGCATATGGACAGAATACAATGAGCAGTTCTTC. Encoded protein: CASSIWTEYNEQFF.

This clonotype came up many times. This beta chain appears as a stray read in a library generated for alpha chains; its size is not informative. This chain joins TRBV7-2 and TRBJ2-7; 7 nucleotides align to TRBD1. The CDR3 extends over 12 amino acids. Trimming at V came to 5 bases and at J to 8 bases, leaving 6 bases not matched to a gene. CDR1 is SGHTA, CDR2 FQGNSA, per germline. DNA for the CDR3: TGTGCCAGCAGCCCCGGACAGGCTAAGCAGTACTTC. Translating it yields CASSPGQAKQYF. Looking up the rest from reference TRBV7-2 and TRBJ2-7 gives the full variable domain: GAGVSQSPSNKVTEKGKDVELRCDPISGHTALYWYRQSLGQGLEFLIYFQGNSAPDKSGLPSDRFSAERTGGSVSTLTIQRTQQEDSAVYLCASSPGQAKQYFGPGTRLTVT.

In this sample, this clonotype is medium-sized. This beta chain is an unintended read in a library built for alpha chains; its size means little. The chain carries TRBV9 and TRBJ2-7; 9 bases agree with TRBD1. The CDR3 length is 13 residues. Looked up from germline, CDR1 is SGDLS and CDR2 is YYNGEE. V shed 4 bases, J shed 5 bases, and the junction held 4 bases outside the gene matches. The DNA of the CDR3 is TGTGCCAGCAGCTTCCGGGACAGGGACGAGCAGTACTTC. Encoded protein: CASSFRDRDEQYF.

This clonotype was seen ten or more times. Because this beta chain is a stray read in a library intended to capture alpha chains, its abundance should not be given much weight. The chain couples TRBV5-4 to TRBJ2-3, with D tentatively TRBD2 (5 bases). The CDR3 extends over 14 amino acids. Germline loops: CDR1 SGHNT, CDR2 YYREEE (reference sequence). Trimming removed 0 bases from V and 1 base from J, with 6 bases in between. The CDR3 sequence is CASSLGGRTDTQYF. The CDR3 region has the DNA TGTGCCAGCAGCTTGGGAGGGCGCACAGATACGCAGTATTTT.

This clonotype was counted ten times or more. This beta chain is an unintended read in a library built for alpha chains; its size means little. This rearrangement joins TRBV12-3 or TRBV12-4 to TRBJ1-4; 9 positions agree with TRBD1. The CDR3 is 16 residues long. J was trimmed by 10 bases and V by 6 bases; bases with no gene match: 15. CDR3 sequence (DNA): TGTGCCAGCAGCGGGGGGACAGGGTCGAGAGTGGGAAAACTGTTTTTT. This sequence encodes CASSGGTGSRVGKLFF.

This clonotype is labeled as medium-sized. This beta chain turned up in a library designed for alpha chains; as an off-target read, its abundance says little. The chain recombines TRBV12-3 or TRBV12-4 with TRBJ1-5, with D possibly being TRBD1 (5 bases). The CDR3 runs 15 residues. Between the trimmed V and J ends, which lost 6 bases and 0 bases, there was a span of 12 bases. The CDR3 sequence: CASRPPGPSNQPQHF. The CDR3 DNA is TGTGCCAGCAGACCCCCGGGGCCTAGCAATCAGCCCCAGCATTTT.

By share of the sample, this clonotype is medium-sized. As an off-target read in a library built for alpha chains, this beta chain has a frequency of little significance. The chain has TRBV7-2 and TRBJ1-5; possibly TRBD1 for D (5 bases). Trimming left V 2 bases short and J 7 bases short, with 12 bases between. This CDR3 spans 14 amino acids. Germline CDR1 is SGHTA and CDR2 is FQGNSA. The CDR3 protein is CASSLHQGGQPQHF. The CDR3 nucleotides read TGTGCCAGCAGCTTACACCAGGGAGGGCAGCCCCAGCATTTT.

Remarks on this clonotype: This beta chain was picked up by a library intended for alpha chains and is off target, so its count carries little meaning. The chain is built from TRBV27 and TRBJ1-2; D might be TRBD1 (6 bases). The ends were cut back, 4 bases at V and 1 base at J, with 19 bases in the middle. The CDR3 is 17 residues long. The germline CDR1 and CDR2 sequences are MNHEY and SMNVEV (reference sequence). The CDR3 is CASSSQPGQISNYGYTF. CDR3 bases: TGTGCCAGCAGTTCCCAACCAGGACAGATAAGTAACTATGGCTACACCTTC.

Many counts were recorded for this clonotype. This beta chain turned up in a library designed for alpha chains; as an off-target read, its abundance says little. The genes are TRBV7-9 and TRBJ2-4, with 7 bases matching TRBD1. This CDR3 is built from 17 residues. With 0 bases clipped from V and 0 bases from J, the junction kept 5 bases outside the gene matches. Germline loops: CDR1 SEHNR, CDR2 FQNEAQ (reference sequence). Written as DNA, the CDR3 is TGTGCCAGCAGCTTAGCGGGGGACAGTCTAGCCAAAAACATTCAGTACTTC. This sequence encodes CASSLAGDSLAKNIQYF.